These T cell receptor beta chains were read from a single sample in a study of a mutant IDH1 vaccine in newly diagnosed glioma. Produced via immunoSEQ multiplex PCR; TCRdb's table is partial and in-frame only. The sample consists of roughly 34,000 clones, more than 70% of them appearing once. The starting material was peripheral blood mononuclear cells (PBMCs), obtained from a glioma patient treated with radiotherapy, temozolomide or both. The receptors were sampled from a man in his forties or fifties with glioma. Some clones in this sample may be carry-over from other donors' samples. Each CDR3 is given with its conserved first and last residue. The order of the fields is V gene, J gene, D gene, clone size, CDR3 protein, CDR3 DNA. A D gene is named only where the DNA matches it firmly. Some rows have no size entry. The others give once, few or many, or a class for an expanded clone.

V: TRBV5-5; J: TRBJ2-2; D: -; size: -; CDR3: CASSFTVAGELFF; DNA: TGTGCCAGCAGCTTCACGGTGGCCGGGGAGCTGTTTTTT
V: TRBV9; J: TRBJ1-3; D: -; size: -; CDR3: CASSVPGDTLGGTIYF; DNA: TGTGCCAGCAGCGTCCCAGGGGACACGCTCGGCGGGACCATATATTTT
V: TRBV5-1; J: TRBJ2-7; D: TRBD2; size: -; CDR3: CASSLDSGGRFYEQYF; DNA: TGCGCCAGCAGCTTGGATAGCGGGGGGCGCTTCTACGAGCAGTACTTC
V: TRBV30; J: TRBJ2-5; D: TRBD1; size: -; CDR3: CAWSPGQGKNQEMTQYF; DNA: TGTGCCTGGAGCCCCGGACAGGGGAAAAACCAAGAGATGACCCAGTACTTC
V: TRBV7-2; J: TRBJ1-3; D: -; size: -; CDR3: CASSPGSLISGNTIYF; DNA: TGTGCCAGCAGCCCCGGGTCTCTCATCTCTGGAAACACCATATATTTT
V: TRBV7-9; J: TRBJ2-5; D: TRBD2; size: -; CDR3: CASSLGSGGPTETQYF; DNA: TGTGCCAGCAGCTTAGGGTCGGGAGGGCCGACGGAGACCCAGTACTTC
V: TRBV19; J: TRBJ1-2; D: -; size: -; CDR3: CRGVIGGYTF; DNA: TGTCGGGGGGTAATAGGAGGCTACACCTTC
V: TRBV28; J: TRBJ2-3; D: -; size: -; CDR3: CASSSDTRTDTQYF; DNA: TGTGCCAGCAGTTCCGACACACGCACAGATACGCAGTATTTT
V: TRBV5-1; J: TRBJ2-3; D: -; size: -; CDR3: CASSSYAPGEHTQYF; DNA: TGCGCCAGCAGCTCGTACGCCCCCGGGGAGCATACGCAGTATTTT
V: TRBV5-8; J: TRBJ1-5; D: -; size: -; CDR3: CASSGDFQPQHF; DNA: TGTGCCAGCAGCGGGGACTTTCAGCCCCAGCATTTT
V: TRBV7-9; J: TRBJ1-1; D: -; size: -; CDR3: CASSPTANTEAFF; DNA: TGTGCCAGCAGCCCCACTGCGAACACTGAAGCTTTCTTT
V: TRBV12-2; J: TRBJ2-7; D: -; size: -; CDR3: CASRLHHRQGISYEQYF; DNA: TGTGCAAGTCGCTTACATCATAGACAGGGAATTTCCTACGAGCAGTACTTC
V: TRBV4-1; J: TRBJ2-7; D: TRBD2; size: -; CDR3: CASSQIAGSYEQYF; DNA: TGCGCCAGCAGCCAAATAGCGGGATCCTACGAGCAGTACTTC
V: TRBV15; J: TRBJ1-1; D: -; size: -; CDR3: CATSRDRRGNTEAFF; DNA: TGTGCCACCAGCAGAGATCGAAGGGGGAACACTGAAGCTTTCTTT
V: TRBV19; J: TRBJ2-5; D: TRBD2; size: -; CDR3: CASSIPNSGGGETQYF; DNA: TGTGCCAGTAGTATCCCTAATAGCGGGGGCGGTGAGACCCAGTACTTC
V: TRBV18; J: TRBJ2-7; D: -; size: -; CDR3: CASSPGLGDEQYF; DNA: TGTGCCAGCTCACCTGGTCTAGGCGATGAGCAGTACTTC
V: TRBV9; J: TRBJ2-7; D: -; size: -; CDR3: CASSAPVGEQYF; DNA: TGTGCCAGCAGCGCCCCTGTGGGGGAGCAGTACTTC
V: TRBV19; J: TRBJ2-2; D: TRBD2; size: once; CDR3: CASTGTSGTGELFF; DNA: TGTGCCAGTACCGGGACTAGCGGGACCGGGGAGCTGTTTTTT
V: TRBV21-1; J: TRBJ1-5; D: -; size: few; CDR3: CASSKAGGPHF; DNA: TGTGCCAGCAGCAAAGCTGGGGGTCCGCATTTT
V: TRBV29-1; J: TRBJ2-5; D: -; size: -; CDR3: CSDLDRLEETQYF; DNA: TGCAGCGACCTAGACAGGCTTGAAGAGACCCAGTACTTC
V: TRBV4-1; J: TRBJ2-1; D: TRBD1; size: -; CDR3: CASSHRDRGASEQFF; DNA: TGCGCCAGCAGCCACCGGGACAGGGGAGCCAGTGAGCAGTTCTTC
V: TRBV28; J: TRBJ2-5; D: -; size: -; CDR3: CASSPVVRKYQETQYF; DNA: TGTGCCAGCAGTCCCGTTGTCAGAAAGTACCAAGAGACCCAGTACTTC
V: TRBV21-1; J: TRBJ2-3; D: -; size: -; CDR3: CASTSGGVPHTDTQYF; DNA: TGTGCCAGCACCTCCGGGGGGGTGCCTCACACAGATACGCAGTATTTT
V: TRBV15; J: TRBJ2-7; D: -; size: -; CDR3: CATSRDGGIGYEQYF; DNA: TGTGCCACCAGCAGAGATGGGGGGATCGGCTACGAGCAGTACTTC
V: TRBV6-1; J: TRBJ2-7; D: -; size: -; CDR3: CASTDGRTAYEQYF; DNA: TGTGCCAGCACCGATGGGCGGACAGCCTACGAGCAGTACTTC
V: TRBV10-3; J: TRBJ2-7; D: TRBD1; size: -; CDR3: CAIRGQFYEQYF; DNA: TGTGCCATCAGGGGACAGTTTTACGAGCAGTACTTC
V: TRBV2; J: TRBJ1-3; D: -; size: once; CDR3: CASRAGNTIYF; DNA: TGTGCCAGCAGGGCTGGAAACACCATATATTTT
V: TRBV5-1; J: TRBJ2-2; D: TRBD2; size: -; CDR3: CASSLDGLAAGELFF; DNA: TGCGCCAGCAGCTTGGACGGACTAGCTGCCGGGGAGCTGTTTTTT
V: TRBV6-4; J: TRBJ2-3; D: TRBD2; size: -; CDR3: CASISAGHTDTQYF; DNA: TGTGCCAGCATTTCAGCGGGGCATACAGATACGCAGTATTTT
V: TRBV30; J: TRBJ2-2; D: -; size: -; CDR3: CAWRRSGGTGELFF; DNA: TGTGCCTGGAGGCGGTCCGGGGGCACCGGGGAGCTGTTTTTT
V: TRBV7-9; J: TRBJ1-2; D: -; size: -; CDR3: CASSFEPQQMMGGYTF; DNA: TGTGCCAGCAGCTTTGAGCCCCAACAGATGATGGGGGGCTACACCTTC
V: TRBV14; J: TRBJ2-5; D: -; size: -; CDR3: CASSPGWETQYF; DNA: TGTGCCAGCAGCCCGGGATGGGAGACCCAGTACTTC
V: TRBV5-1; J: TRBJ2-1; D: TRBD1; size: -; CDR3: CASSLVGTDYNEQFF; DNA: TGCGCCAGCAGCTTGGTGGGGACAGACTACAATGAGCAGTTCTTC
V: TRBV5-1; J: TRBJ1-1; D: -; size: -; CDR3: CASSFEAGATEAFF; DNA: TGCGCCAGCAGCTTCGAGGCTGGGGCCACTGAAGCTTTCTTT
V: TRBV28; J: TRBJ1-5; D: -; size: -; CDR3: CASREGGGSNQPQHF; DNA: TGTGCCAGCAGGGAGGGAGGTGGGAGCAATCAGCCCCAGCATTTT
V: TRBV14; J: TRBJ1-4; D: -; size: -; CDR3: CASSLRRGGGEKLFF; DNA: TGTGCCAGCAGTCTCCGGCGGGGAGGTGGTGAAAAACTGTTTTTT
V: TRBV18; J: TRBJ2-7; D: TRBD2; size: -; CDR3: CASSPPLAVYEQYF; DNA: TGTGCCAGCTCACCACCTCTAGCGGTGTACGAGCAGTACTTC
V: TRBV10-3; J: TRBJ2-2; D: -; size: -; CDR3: CAIRAAANTGELFF; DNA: TGTGCCATCCGGGCGGCAGCGAACACCGGGGAGCTGTTTTTT
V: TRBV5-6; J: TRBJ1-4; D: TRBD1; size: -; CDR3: CASSSITGTGIEKLFF; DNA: TGTGCCAGCAGCTCCATAACCGGGACAGGGATTGAAAAACTGTTTTTT
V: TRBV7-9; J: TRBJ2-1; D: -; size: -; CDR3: CASSLWESSYNEQFF; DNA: TGTGCCAGCAGCTTATGGGAAAGCTCCTACAATGAGCAGTTCTTC
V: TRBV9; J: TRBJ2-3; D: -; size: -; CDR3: CASSVAGSWGDTQYF; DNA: TGTGCCAGCAGCGTAGCTGGATCTTGGGGGGATACGCAGTATTTT
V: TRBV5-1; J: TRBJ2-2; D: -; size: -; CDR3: CASSLDGGASTGELFF; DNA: TGCGCCAGCAGCTTGGATGGGGGCGCGAGCACCGGGGAGCTGTTTTTT